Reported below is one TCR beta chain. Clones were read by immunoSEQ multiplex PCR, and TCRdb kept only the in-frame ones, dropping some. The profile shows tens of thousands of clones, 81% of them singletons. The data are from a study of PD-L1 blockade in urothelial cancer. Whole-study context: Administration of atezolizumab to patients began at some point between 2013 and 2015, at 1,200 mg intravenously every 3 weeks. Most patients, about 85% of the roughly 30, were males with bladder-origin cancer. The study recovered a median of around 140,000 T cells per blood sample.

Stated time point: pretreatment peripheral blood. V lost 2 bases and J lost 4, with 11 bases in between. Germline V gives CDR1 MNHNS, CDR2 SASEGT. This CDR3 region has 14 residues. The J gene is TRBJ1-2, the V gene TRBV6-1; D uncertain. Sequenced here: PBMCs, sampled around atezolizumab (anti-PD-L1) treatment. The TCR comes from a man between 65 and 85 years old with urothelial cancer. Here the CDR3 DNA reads TGTGCCAGCAGTGAATTCGGGAAGCCCTATGGCTACACCTTC. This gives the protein CASSEFGKPYGYTF.